A single T cell receptor (beta chain) is shown here with its context. Germline-derived CDR1 and CDR2 are LNHNV and YYDKDF (reference sequence). This CDR3 has 20 residues. V lost 1 base, J lost 6 bases, and 13 bases stayed unmatched. The data were taken from a study of blood T cell repertoires in COVID-19. Produced via immunoSEQ multiplex PCR; TCRdb's table is partial and in-frame only. The sample has 120,000 to 150,000 clones; approximately 73% are singletons. The chain carries TRBV15 and TRBJ2-2; the match to TRBD2 covers 14 bases. What was sequenced was peripheral blood. The source is a man aged 55 to 69 with acute or convalescent COVID-19. CDR3: CATSRGTTSGRAPTPGELFF. CDR3 in DNA: TGTGCCACCAGCAGAGGAACGACTAGCGGGAGGGCCCCAACACCCGGGGAGCTGTTTTTT.